This T cell receptor beta chain was found in a study of post-analysis software for immune sequencing data. Overall study results and limits: Pronounced co-clustering by F measure was evident among identically batched samples. Patients had higher frequencies than controls of five or six TRBV segments, including TRBV5-6, TRBV5-1 and TRBV20-1.

cDNA libraries of TCR beta carried unique molecular identifiers. The yield from roughly 1 to 10 million T cells was 500,000 or so cDNA molecules in total. One entry per CDR3 protein results from TCRdb running MiXCR on the PCR reads. Here the sample spans more than 450,000 distinct CDR3 sequences, approximately 34% being singletons. This clonotype was observed at least ten times. Its specificity is unknown. The CDR3 has 12 residues. V lost 2 bases and J 10 bases, leaving 9 bases between the germline ends. This sequence was found in a girl under 18 with multiple sclerosis. The chain employs TRBV12-3 or TRBV12-4 and TRBJ2-1; possible D gene TRBD1, 5 bases. Sequenced sample: blood. CDR3 sequence (DNA): TGTGCCAGCAGTTTACAGGGTAACGAGCAGTTCTTC. This translates into CASSLQGNEQFF.